The following is a T cell receptor beta chain sequence with its context. The antigen it binds to is not known. The sample holds no much larger clone one base away, and base qualities are not on file. The treatment or condition label corresponds to: in vitro stimulation with specific CMV peptide epitopes to enrich CMV-specific T cells. The CDR3 starts with the cysteine, ends with the phenylalanine, and has 13 residues. The kept DNA is CDR3 alone, 39 bases in frame from the first base. Looking up the germline V gene yields CDR1 SGDLS and CDR2 YYNGEE. A distance of 9 bases separates the germline ends of V and J, which lose 6 bases and 0 bases respectively. The data were taken from a study of T cell repertoires in cytomegalovirus infection (dated by TCRdb to the late 2010s). For the study in its entirety: The peptide stimulations were aimed at well-studied HLA-B-restricted epitopes as well as recently identified HLA-C-restricted CMV epitopes, whose presentation resists viral immunomodulation. The HLA type of each donor mattered for the analysis, because public TCR beta signatures pointed to carriage of CMV infection along with the matching HLA type. General study outcomes and caveats: In the ex vivo response, HLA-C-restricted CMV-specific TCR beta clonotypes were dominant, and in two of eight donors the single most frequent clonotype came from this HLA-C-restricted group. In both this cohort and an independent cohort of some 380 donors, the cumulative frequency of public TCR beta family members distinguished carriers of CMV infection plus the relevant HLA type.

TCRdb shows the sequencer as Illumina HiSeq 1500. Clones were called with MiXCR by TCRdb after fastp trimmed the public reads at Q25, and only in-frame beta chains were retained. Rows matching on CDR3 protein sequence are summarized as one entry with the most common DNA and genes. Recorded for this sample are about 770,000 distinct CDR3 sequences; 25% to 35% of them occurred a single time. Clones ranked in the top ten supply around 13% of the sample. Sequences were derived from cultured CD8+ T cells from PBMCs, sampled from culture after CMV antigen stimulation. This receptor chain uses TRBV9 and TRBJ1-1, with no confidently assigned D gene. The TCR originated in a human donor in good health (CMV status not recorded). Some clones in this sample may be carry-over from other donors' samples. The CDR3 protein sequence reads: CASTGRMNTEAFF. The DNA is as follows: TGTGCCAGCACCGGTCGTATGAACACTGAAGCTTTCTTT.